Listed below are T cell receptor beta chains from one sample, sequenced in a study of T cell clones after liver transplantation. Clones were read by immunoSEQ multiplex PCR, and TCRdb kept only the in-frame ones, dropping some. This table has about 50,000 clones, 65% to 80% appearing once. This material consisted of CD4+ T cells from blood, taken approximately 54 months after liver transplant. Source of these receptors: a human patient who received a liver transplant. Some T cells could come from the graft donor. CDR3s include the opening cysteine and the closing phenylalanine or tryptophan. The D gene is left open where the match is weak. Size tells how often a clone was seen (once, few, many) or the class of an expanded clone, and some rows leave it out.

V	size	J	D	DNA	CDR3
TRBV7-3	medium-sized	TRBJ2-1	TRBD2	TGTGCCAGCAGCTCGAGCGGGGGGGCTAATGAGCAGTTCTTC	CASSSSGGANEQFF
TRBV15	.	TRBJ2-1	TRBD1	TGTGCCACCAGCGGGGCGACAGGGGCCCTCTTTGATGAGCAGTTCTTC	CATSGATGALFDEQFF
TRBV6-6	.	TRBJ1-3	.	TGTGCCAGCTCCAGCGAGGGTGCTGGAAACACCATATATTTT	CASSSEGAGNTIYF
TRBV19	once	TRBJ2-7	TRBD1	TGTGCCAGTAGTAACCCCGGGACAGGGGCCTACGAGCAGTACTTC	CASSNPGTGAYEQYF
TRBV19	.	TRBJ2-7	.	TGTGCCAGTAGTATAGTGAAGGCCGGACTCTACGAGCAGTACTTC	CASSIVKAGLYEQYF
TRBV11-2	.	TRBJ2-3	TRBD1	TGTGCCAGCAGGCCTCCTAGACAGGGTGGAACAGATACGCAGTATTTT	CASRPPRQGGTDTQYF
TRBV28	.	TRBJ1-6	.	TGTGCCAGCAGTTTGGATCGAAATTCACCCCTCCACTTT	CASSLDRNSPLHF
TRBV30	.	TRBJ1-4	.	TGTGCCTGGAGTGGCACGGGGCATGAAAAACTGTTTTTT	CAWSGTGHEKLFF
TRBV5-1	.	TRBJ2-7	.	TGCGCCAGCAGCTTGGCCGAGGCGCCTTACGAGCAGTACTTC	CASSLAEAPYEQYF
TRBV5-4	.	TRBJ1-2	.	TGTACCAGCAGCTTTCACCGGGACAGCTACACCTTC	CTSSFHRDSYTF
TRBV7-9	.	TRBJ1-1	.	TGTGCCAGCAGCTTAGCGCTGGAAACCGAAGCTTTCTTT	CASSLALETEAFF
TRBV7-2	.	TRBJ1-3	.	TGTGCCAGCAGCTTAGGCAGGGCTCAGAACACCATATATTTT	CASSLGRAQNTIYF
TRBV30	.	TRBJ1-1	.	TGTGCCTGGAGTGTACAGGGGAACACTGAAGCTTTCTTT	CAWSVQGNTEAFF
TRBV30	few	TRBJ2-7	.	TGTGCCTGGAGTCCCCGGCCTAAACCCTACGAGCAGTACTTC	CAWSPRPKPYEQYF
TRBV7-9	.	TRBJ1-2	TRBD1	TGTGCCAGCAGCTTATCGTCAGGGGGCCGGGTCGGCTACACCTTC	CASSLSSGGRVGYTF
TRBV9	.	TRBJ1-4	.	TGTGCCAGCAGCGTAGGGACAGAGTATAATGAAAAACTGTTTTTT	CASSVGTEYNEKLFF
TRBV5-4	.	TRBJ2-2	TRBD2	TGTGCCAGCAGTCTGGGACTAGCGGGGGGGCCAACCGGGGAGCTGTTTTTT	CASSLGLAGGPTGELFF
TRBV6-5	.	TRBJ2-4	TRBD1	TGTGCCAGCAGTTACTGGTCAGGGGGAGAAAACATTCAGTACTTC	CASSYWSGGENIQYF
TRBV7-6	.	TRBJ2-3	TRBD1	TGTGCCAGCAGCTACACCGGGACAGGGGGCTTGAATACGCAGTATTTT	CASSYTGTGGLNTQYF
TRBV11-2	.	TRBJ2-5	.	TGTGCCAGCAGCTCAGCCGGGCTGCAAGAGACCCAGTACTTC	CASSSAGLQETQYF
TRBV18	.	TRBJ1-2	TRBD1	TGTGCCAGCTCACCGACTGGAGCAGGGGGCTCTCTTGGCTACACCTTC	CASSPTGAGGSLGYTF
TRBV6-5	.	TRBJ2-7	.	TGTGCCAGCAGTTATTACCGGGATTTACTCTACGAGCAGTACTTC	CASSYYRDLLYEQYF
TRBV10-3	.	TRBJ1-2	.	TGTGCCATCAGTGAAGGAGGGGCGAAAACCACCTATGGCTACACCTTC	CAISEGGAKTTYGYTF
TRBV6-1	.	TRBJ2-2	TRBD1	TGTGCCAGCCGAGGGGACAGGGGAAACACCGGGGAGCTGTTTTTT	CASRGDRGNTGELFF
TRBV7-7	.	TRBJ2-3	TRBD2	TGTGCCAGCAGCCCGGGGACTAGCGGGGGCACAGATACGCAGTATTTT	CASSPGTSGGTDTQYF
TRBV9	once	TRBJ1-5	TRBD1	TGTGCCAGCAGCGTAGCTAGGCTACAGGGGGCAATGGGCAATCAGCCCCAGCATTTT	CASSVARLQGAMGNQPQHF
TRBV7-2	few	TRBJ2-7	.	TGTGCCAGCAGCACCTCCCCAGGGGTTGGCCACGAGCAGTACTTC	CASSTSPGVGHEQYF
TRBV30	.	TRBJ2-1	.	TGTGCCTGGAGCACCGGGACACCCAATGAGCAGTTCTTC	CAWSTGTPNEQFF
TRBV18	.	TRBJ2-7	.	TGTGCCAGCTCACGACTGCCCTACGAGCAGTACTTC	CASSRLPYEQYF
TRBV6-5	.	TRBJ1-2	TRBD1	TGTGCCAGCAGTTATAGGCGCGGCGGGACAGGCTATGGCTACACCTTC	CASSYRRGGTGYGYTF
TRBV2	.	TRBJ1-4	TRBD1	TGTGCCAGCAGCGACAGGGTTGAAAAACTGTTTTTT	CASSDRVEKLFF
TRBV21-1	.	TRBJ2-7	.	TGTGCCAGCCATCGATCAGGGGCCTACGAGCAGTACTTC	CASHRSGAYEQYF
TRBV18	.	TRBJ2-6	.	TGTGCCAGCTCACCCCCAGTTGGGGCCAACGTCCTGACTTTC	CASSPPVGANVLTF
TRBV6-4	.	TRBJ1-5	.	TGTGCCAGCAGTGAAGGGCTCTATGACAGGATAAATCAGCCCCAGCATTTT	CASSEGLYDRINQPQHF
TRBV18	.	TRBJ2-1	.	TGTGCCAGCTCACCACCCAGCTACAATGAGCAGTTCTTC	CASSPPSYNEQFF
TRBV9	.	TRBJ1-6	.	TGTGCCAGCAGCGTATCCGGGACATCGAGCTCCTATAATTCACCCCTCCACTTT	CASSVSGTSSSYNSPLHF
TRBV28	.	TRBJ2-3	.	TGTGCCAGCAGTTATCAAGATACGCAGTATTTT	CASSYQDTQYF
TRBV18	.	TRBJ1-1	.	TGTGCCAGCTCACCAGTGTTGGGGAATAGGGAGACTGAAGCTTTCTTT	CASSPVLGNRETEAFF
TRBV16	.	TRBJ1-5	TRBD1	TGTGCCAGCAGCCAGAGGGGGACAGGGGGGTTCGGCAATCAGCCCCAGCATTTT	CASSQRGTGGFGNQPQHF
TRBV7-6	.	TRBJ2-7	.	TGTGCCAGCAGCTTAGAGCCACCCCACGAGCAGTACTTC	CASSLEPPHEQYF
TRBV6-6	.	TRBJ1-6	.	TGTGCCAGCAGTTACTCGGCCGGGGGGGATTCACCCCTCCACTTT	CASSYSAGGDSPLHF
TRBV5-1	few	TRBJ2-5	TRBD2	TGCGCCAGCAGCTCGATAGGACTAGCGGGGGGGCCTTCGGAGACCCAGTACTTC	CASSSIGLAGGPSETQYF
TRBV4-2	.	TRBJ2-3	TRBD2	TGTGCCAGCAGCCAAGCCCATACTAGCGGGGATTTAACAAGCACAGATACGCAGTATTTT	CASSQAHTSGDLTSTDTQYF